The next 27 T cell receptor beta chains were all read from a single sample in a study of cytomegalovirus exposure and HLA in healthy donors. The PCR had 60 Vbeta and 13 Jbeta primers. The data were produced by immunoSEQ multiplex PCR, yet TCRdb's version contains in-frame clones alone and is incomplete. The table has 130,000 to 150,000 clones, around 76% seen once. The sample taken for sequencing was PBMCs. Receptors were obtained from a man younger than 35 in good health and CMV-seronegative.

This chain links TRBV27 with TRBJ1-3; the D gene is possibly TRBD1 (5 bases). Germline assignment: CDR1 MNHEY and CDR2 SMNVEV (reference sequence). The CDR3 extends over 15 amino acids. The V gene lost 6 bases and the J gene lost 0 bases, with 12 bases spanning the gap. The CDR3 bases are TGTGCCAGCAGGGAGCGACAGTTCTCTGGAAACACCATATATTTT. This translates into CASRERQFSGNTIYF.

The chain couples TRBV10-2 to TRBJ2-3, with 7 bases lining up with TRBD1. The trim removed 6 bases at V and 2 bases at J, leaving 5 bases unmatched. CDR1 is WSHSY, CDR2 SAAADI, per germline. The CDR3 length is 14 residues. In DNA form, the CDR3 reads TGCGCCAGCAGACCAGGGGGTCCCACAGATACGCAGTATTTT. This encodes CASRPGGPTDTQYF.

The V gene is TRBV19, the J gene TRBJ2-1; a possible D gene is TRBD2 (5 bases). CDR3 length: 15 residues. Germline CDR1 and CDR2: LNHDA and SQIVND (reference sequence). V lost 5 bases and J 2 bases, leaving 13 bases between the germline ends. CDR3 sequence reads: CASSLTGITYNEQFF. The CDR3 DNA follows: TGTGCCAGTAGTCTCACCGGGATCACCTACAATGAGCAGTTCTTC.

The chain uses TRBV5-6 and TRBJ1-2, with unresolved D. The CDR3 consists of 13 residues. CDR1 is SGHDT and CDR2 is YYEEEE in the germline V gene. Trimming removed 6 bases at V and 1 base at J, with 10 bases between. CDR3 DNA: TGTGCCAGCAAATCGTTAGTTAACTATGGCTACACCTTC. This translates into CASKSLVNYGYTF. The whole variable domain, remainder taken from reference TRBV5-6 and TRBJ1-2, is DAGVTQSPTHLIKTRGQQVTLRCSPKSGHDTVSWYQQALGQGPQFIFQYYEEEERQRGNFPDRFSGHQFPNYSSELNVNALLLGDSALYLCASKSLVNYGYTFGSGTRLTVV.

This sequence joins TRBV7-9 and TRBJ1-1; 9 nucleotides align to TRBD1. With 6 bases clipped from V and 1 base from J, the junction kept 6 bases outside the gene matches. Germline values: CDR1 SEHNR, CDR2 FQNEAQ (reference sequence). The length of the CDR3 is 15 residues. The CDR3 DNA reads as TGTGCCAGCAGTATTGACAGGGGGGCGAACACTGAAGCTTTCTTT. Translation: CASSIDRGANTEAFF.

CDR3 sequence reads: CATSTSRGGGYGYTF. For the CDR3, the DNA is TGTGCCACCAGCACCAGTCGGGGGGGTGGGTATGGCTACACCTTC. The rearrangement uses TRBV15 and TRBJ1-2, with a possible D match to TRBD1 (5 bases). The CDR3 loop spans 15 amino acids. From germline, CDR1 is LNHNV and CDR2 YYDKDF (reference sequence). V was cut by 4 bases and J by 5 bases, with 17 bases left in between.

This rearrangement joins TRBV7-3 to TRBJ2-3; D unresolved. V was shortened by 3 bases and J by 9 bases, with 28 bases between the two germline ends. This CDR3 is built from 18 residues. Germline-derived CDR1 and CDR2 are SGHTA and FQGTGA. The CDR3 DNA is TGTGCCAGCAGCTTTTTTGGGTTTGCAAAAGAAGTCCTAGGCACGCAGTATTTT. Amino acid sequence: CASSFFGFAKEVLGTQYF.

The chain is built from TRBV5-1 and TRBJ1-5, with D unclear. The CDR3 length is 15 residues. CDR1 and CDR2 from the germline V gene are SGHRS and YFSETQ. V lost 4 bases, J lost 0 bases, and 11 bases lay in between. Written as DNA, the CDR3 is TGCGCCAGCAGCCGGACTGGAGATAGCAATCAGCCCCAGCATTTT. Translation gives CASSRTGDSNQPQHF.

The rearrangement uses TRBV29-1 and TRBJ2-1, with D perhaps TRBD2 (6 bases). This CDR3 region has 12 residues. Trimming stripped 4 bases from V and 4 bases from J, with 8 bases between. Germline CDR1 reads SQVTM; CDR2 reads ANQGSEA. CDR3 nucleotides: TGCAGCGTTGGGGGGGATTACAATGAGCAGTTCTTC. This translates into CSVGGDYNEQFF.

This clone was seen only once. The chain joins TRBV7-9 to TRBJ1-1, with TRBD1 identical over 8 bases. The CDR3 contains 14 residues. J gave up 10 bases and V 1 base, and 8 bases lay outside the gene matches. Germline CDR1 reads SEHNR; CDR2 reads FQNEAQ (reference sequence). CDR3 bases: TGTGCCAGCAGCTTAGACAGGACAGGGATTTTAGCTTTCTTT. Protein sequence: CASSLDRTGILAFF.

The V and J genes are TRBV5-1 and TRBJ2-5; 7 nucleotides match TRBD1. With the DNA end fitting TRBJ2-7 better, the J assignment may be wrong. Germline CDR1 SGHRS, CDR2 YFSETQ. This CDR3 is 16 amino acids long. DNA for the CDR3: TGCGCCAGCAGCTTAATCGCCGGGACAGCCTCCTACGAGCAGTACTTC. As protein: CASSLIAGTASYEQYF.

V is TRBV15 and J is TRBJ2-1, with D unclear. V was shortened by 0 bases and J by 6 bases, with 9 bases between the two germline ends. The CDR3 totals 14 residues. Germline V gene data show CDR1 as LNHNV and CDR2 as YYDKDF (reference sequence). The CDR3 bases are TGTGCCACCAGCAGAGACCTGGCTCTCAATGAGCAGTTCTTC. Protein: CATSRDLALNEQFF.

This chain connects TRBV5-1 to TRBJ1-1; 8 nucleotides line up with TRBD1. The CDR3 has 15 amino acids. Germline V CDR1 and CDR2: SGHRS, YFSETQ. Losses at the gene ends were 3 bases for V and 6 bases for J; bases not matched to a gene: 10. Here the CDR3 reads CASSSDGQGVSEAFF. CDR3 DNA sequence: TGCGCCAGCAGCTCGGACGGACAGGGCGTCTCTGAAGCTTTCTTT.

The CDR3 is CASTEARDLSGYTF. As DNA, the CDR3 is TGTGCCAGTACCGAGGCCCGGGATCTCAGTGGCTACACCTTC. This rearrangement joins TRBV19 to TRBJ1-2; no clear D gene. The CDR3 is made up of 14 amino acids. Trimming removed 7 bases from V and 7 bases from J, with 19 bases in between. Per the germline V gene, CDR1 is LNHDA and CDR2 is SQIVND (reference sequence).

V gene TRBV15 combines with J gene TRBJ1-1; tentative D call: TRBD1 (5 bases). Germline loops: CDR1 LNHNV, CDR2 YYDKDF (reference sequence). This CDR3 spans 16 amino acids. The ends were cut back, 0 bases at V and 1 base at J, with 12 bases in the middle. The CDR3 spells CATSRDSAGGNTEAFF. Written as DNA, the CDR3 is TGTGCCACCAGCAGAGATTCCGCCGGGGGGAACACTGAAGCTTTCTTT.

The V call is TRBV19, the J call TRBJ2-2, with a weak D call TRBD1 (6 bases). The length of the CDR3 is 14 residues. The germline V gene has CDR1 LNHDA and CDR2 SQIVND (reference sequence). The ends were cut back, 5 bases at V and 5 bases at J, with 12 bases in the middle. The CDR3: CASSPGHLTGELFF. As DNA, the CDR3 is TGTGCCAGTAGTCCGGGACATCTGACCGGGGAGCTGTTTTTT.

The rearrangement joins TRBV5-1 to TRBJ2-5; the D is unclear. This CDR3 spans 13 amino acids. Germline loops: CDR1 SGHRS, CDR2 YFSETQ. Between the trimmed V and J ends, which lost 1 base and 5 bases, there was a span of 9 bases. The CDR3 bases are TGCGCCAGCAGCTTGTACGCGGAGGAGACCCAGTACTTC. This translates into CASSLYAEETQYF. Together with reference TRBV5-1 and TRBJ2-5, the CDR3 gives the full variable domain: KAGVTQTPRYLIKTRGQQVTLSCSPISGHRSVSWYQQTPGQGLQFLFEYFSETQRNKGNFPGRFSGRQFSNSRSEMNVSTLELGDSALYLCASSLYAEETQYFGPGTRLLVL.

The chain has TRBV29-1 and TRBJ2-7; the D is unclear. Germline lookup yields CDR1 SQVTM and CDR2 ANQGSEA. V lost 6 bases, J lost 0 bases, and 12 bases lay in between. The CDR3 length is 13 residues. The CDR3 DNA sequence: TGCAGCGTGTCGGCCGGGTTCTCCTACGAGCAGTACTTC. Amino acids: CSVSAGFSYEQYF.

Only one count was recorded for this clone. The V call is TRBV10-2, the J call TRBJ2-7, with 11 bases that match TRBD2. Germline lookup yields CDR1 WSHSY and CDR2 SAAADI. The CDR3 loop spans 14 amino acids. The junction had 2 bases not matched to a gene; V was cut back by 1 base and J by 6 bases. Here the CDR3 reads CASSELGLAAEQYF. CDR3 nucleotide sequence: TGCGCCAGCAGTGAGTTGGGACTAGCGGCCGAGCAGTACTTC.

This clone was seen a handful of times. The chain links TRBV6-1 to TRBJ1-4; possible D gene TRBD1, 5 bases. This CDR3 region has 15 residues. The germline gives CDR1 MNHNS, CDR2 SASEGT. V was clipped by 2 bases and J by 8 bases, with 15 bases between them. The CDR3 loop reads CASSEFLGRDEKLFF. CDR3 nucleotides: TGTGCCAGCAGTGAATTTTTGGGGCGGGACGAAAAACTGTTTTTT.

The CDR3: CASSVLSSIANTGELFF. The CDR3 nucleotides are TGTGCCAGCAGCGTACTCTCTAGCATCGCCAACACCGGGGAGCTGTTTTTT. V gene TRBV9 combines with J gene TRBJ2-2, with D perhaps matching TRBD2 (5 bases). The CDR3 runs to 17 residues. Germline loops: CDR1 SGDLS, CDR2 YYNGEE. Deletions cut 1 base from V and 2 bases from J, with 15 bases between.

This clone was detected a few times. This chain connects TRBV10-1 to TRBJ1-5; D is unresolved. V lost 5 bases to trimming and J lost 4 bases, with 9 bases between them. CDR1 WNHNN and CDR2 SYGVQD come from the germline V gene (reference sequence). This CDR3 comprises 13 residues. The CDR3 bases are TGCGCCAGCAGTCCCCAGCGAAATCAGCCCCAGCATTTT. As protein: CASSPQRNQPQHF.

The DNA for the CDR3 is TGTGCCGCGGCGTCCTATGGCTACACCTTC. Translated, it gives CAAASYGYTF. The rearrangement joins TRBV6-1 to TRBJ1-2; D call uncertain. V was shortened by 11 bases and J by 4 bases, with 8 bases between the two germline ends. The CDR3 covers 10 residues. Per germline, CDR1 MNHNS and CDR2 SASEGT.

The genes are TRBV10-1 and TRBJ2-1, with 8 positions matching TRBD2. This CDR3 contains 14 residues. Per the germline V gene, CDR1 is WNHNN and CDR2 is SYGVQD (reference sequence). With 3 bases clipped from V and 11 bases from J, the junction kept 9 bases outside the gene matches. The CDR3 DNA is TGCGCCAGCAGTGAAGGGTCGCGGGGGGTCAAGCAGTTCTTC. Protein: CASSEGSRGVKQFF.

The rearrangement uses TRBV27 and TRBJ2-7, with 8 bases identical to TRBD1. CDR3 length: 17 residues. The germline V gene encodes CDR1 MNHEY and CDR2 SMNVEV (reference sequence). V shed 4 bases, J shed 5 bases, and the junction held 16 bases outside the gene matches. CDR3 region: CASSSASQGAGWDEQYF. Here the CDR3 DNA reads TGTGCCAGCAGTTCGGCTTCTCAGGGGGCTGGATGGGACGAGCAGTACTTC.

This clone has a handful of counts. CDR3 sequence (DNA): TGTGCCAGCAGTTTAGGTGGCCTAGCGGCTAGCCAAACCCAGTACTTC. Translated: CASSLGGLAASQTQYF. V is TRBV6-6 and J is TRBJ2-5; 7 bases agree with TRBD2. Germline V gene sequence: CDR1 MNHNY, CDR2 SVGAGI (reference sequence). Losses at the gene ends were 4 bases for V and 8 bases for J; bases not matched to a gene: 16. The CDR3 is 16 amino acids.

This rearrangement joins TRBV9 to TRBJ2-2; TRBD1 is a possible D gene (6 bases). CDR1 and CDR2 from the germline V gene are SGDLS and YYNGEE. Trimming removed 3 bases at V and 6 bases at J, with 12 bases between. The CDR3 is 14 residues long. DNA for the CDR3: TGTGCCAGCAGCGAGACAGGTGGTGCCGGGGAGCTGTTTTTT. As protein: CASSETGGAGELFF.